This TCR beta chain emerged from a study of blood T cell repertoires in COVID-19. Clones were read by immunoSEQ multiplex PCR, and TCRdb kept only the in-frame ones, dropping some. The sample shows just over 300,000 clones, 85% to 90% of them seen only once. Germline-derived CDR1 and CDR2 are MDHEN and SYDVKM. The CDR3 is 11 residues long. Trimming left V 6 bases short and J 5 bases short, with 4 bases between. Sequencing was done on a sample of peripheral blood. V and J are TRBV28 and TRBJ2-2; D is unclear. The sequence came from a woman in her thirties with COVID-19, enrolled during active disease. CDR3 nucleotide sequence: TGTGCCAGCAGATCGACCGGGGAGCTGTTTTTT. Its translation: CASRSTGELFF.